Here is one T cell receptor (beta chain) with its context. Its specificity is unknown. This record belongs to a study of human T cells and chemical hapten exposure. Findings and caveats of the study: The study found that PT1 expanded TCR counts correlated positively with patch test score.

Time point: pre-sensitization, week 0. As to treatment: therapeutic diphenylcyclopropenone sensitization with weekly scalp DPC. This CDR3 has 13 residues. Germline values: CDR1 SEHNR, CDR2 FQNEAQ (reference sequence). V lost 6 bases, J lost 5 bases, and 11 bases lay in between. Unique molecular identifiers were attached to individual cDNA molecules during library preparation. MiXCR, run by TCRdb on the RACE reads, gives a single entry per CDR3 protein. The table has roughly 380,000 distinct CDR3 sequences, roughly 4.6% seen once. The receptor comes from a woman aged 50 to 65 with alopecia areata. Some clones in this sample may be carry-over from other donors' samples. The sequencing here drew on whole blood, taken in connection with sensitization to the hapten diphenylcyclopropenone (DPC). The chain is built from TRBV7-9 and TRBJ1-5; maybe TRBD1 (5 bases). The CDR3 sequence is CASSRGPHQPQHF. CDR3 DNA sequence: TGTGCCAGCAGTAGGGGTCCTCATCAGCCCCAGCATTTT. Based on the CDR3 plus reference TRBV7-9 and TRBJ1-5, the full variable domain is DTGVSQNPRHKITKRGQNVTFRCDPISEHNRLYWYRQTLGQGPEFLTYFQNEAQLEKSRLLSDRFSAERPKGSFSTLEIQRTEQGDSAMYLCASSRGPHQPQHFGDGTRLSIL.